Listed here are 21 T cell receptor beta chains from one sample, sequenced in a study of response to subunit inactivated influenza vaccine. Via MiXCR, TCRdb re-called the RT-PCR reads, giving one row per CDR3 protein. The sample has 500,000 to 600,000 distinct CDR3 sequences; about 11% are singletons. The same sample was also used in a study of T cells expressing NK-cell markers. From that report: UMIs were included in TCR beta cDNA generated by 5'RACE template switching.

This sample comprised PBMCs from blood, obtained on the day of vaccination. Receptors were obtained from a man between 50 and 59 years old who received an inactivated influenza vaccine.

This clonotype came up a few times. The CDR3 here is CASTLGYRESYGYTF. The CDR3 DNA reads TGTGCCAGCACCCTCGGGTATAGGGAGTCCTATGGCTACACCTTC. The chain uses TRBV13 and TRBJ1-2; D is unclear. The CDR3 extends over 15 amino acids. Germline V gives CDR1 PRHDT, CDR2 FYEKMQ (reference sequence). Trimming pared 7 bases from V and 4 bases from J, leaving 19 bases between.

The chain carries TRBV12-3 or TRBV12-4 and TRBJ1-3; D gene uncertain. Trimming cost V 3 bases and J 0 bases, with 12 bases left between them. The length of the CDR3 is 16 residues. CDR3 in amino acids: CASSFSGLGSGNTIYF. CDR3 DNA sequence: TGTGCCAGCAGTTTCTCCGGTTTGGGCTCTGGAAACACCATATATTTT.

This clonotype was seen a handful of times. The chain carries TRBV7-9 and TRBJ2-3, with 10 nucleotides matching TRBD2. The V gene end was trimmed by 5 bases and the J gene end by 2 bases; junction bases not matched to a gene: 7. The CDR3 extends over 16 amino acids. The germline V gene has CDR1 SEHNR and CDR2 FQNEAQ (reference sequence). The CDR3 spells CASSLTSGTFTDTQYF. In nucleotides, the CDR3 is TGTGCCAGCAGCCTTACTAGCGGGACCTTCACAGATACGCAGTATTTT.

In its sample, this clonotype was seen a few times. V is TRBV5-8 and J is TRBJ1-2; no clear D gene. The germline V gene has CDR1 SGHTS and CDR2 YDEGEE. The V end was cut by 3 bases, the J end by 1 base, with 16 bases between. CDR3 length: 16 amino acids. CDR3: CASSYSGYTINYGYTF. The CDR3 DNA follows: TGTGCCAGCAGCTATAGCGGATACACTATTAACTATGGCTACACCTTC.

This chain uses TRBV29-1 with TRBJ2-2; a weak D match, TRBD2 (6 bases). The CDR3 length is 13 residues. The V and J ends lost 7 bases and 3 bases respectively, with 12 bases between them. Germline CDR1 reads SQVTM; CDR2 reads ANQGSEA. CDR3 region: CSGGRRDTGELFF. CDR3 nucleotide sequence: TGCAGCGGGGGGAGGAGGGACACCGGGGAGCTGTTTTTT.

The gene calls are TRBV12-3 or TRBV12-4 and TRBJ2-3; D may be TRBD2 (7 bases). The V end was cut by 2 bases, the J end by 5 bases, with 11 bases between. The CDR3 is 14 residues long. As DNA, the CDR3 is TGTGCCAGCAGTTTAAGGGGGGGCTTAGATACGCAGTATTTT. This translates into CASSLRGGLDTQYF.

This rearrangement joins TRBV24-1 to TRBJ2-7, with 7 bases aligning to TRBD2. CDR1 and CDR2 from the germline V gene are KGHDR and SFDVKD. With 5 bases clipped from V and 0 bases from J, the junction kept 12 bases outside the gene matches. CDR3 length equals 17 residues. The CDR3 nucleotides read TGTGCCACCAGTGGCCTCTCAGCGGGAAAGAGCTCCTACGAGCAGTACTTC. This gives the protein CATSGLSAGKSSYEQYF.

The rearrangement links TRBV5-6 to TRBJ2-7; perhaps D is TRBD1 or TRBD2 (6 bases each). From germline, CDR1 is SGHDT and CDR2 YYEEEE. The germline V and J ends were trimmed by 6 bases and 8 bases, with 24 bases remaining between them. There are 15 residues in the CDR3. CDR3 sequence (DNA): TGTGCCAGCACCCAAGGGGGGCCGGGACGTACGAAGCAGTACTTC. Encoded protein: CASTQGGPGRTKQYF.

The rearrangement uses TRBV29-1 and TRBJ1-1, with a tentative D call TRBD1 (5 bases). The germline V gene has CDR1 SQVTM and CDR2 ANQGSEA. The V end was cut by 4 bases, the J end by 4 bases, with 13 bases between. The CDR3 runs to 13 residues. The CDR3 coding sequence is TGCAGCGTTGCCGGGGGTGCAGGCACTGAAGCTTTCTTT. Its protein product is CSVAGGAGTEAFF.

The chain links TRBV10-3 to TRBJ2-2; 9 positions agree with TRBD1. The CDR3 contains 14 residues. CDR1 is ENHRY and CDR2 is SYGVKD in the germline V gene. V lost 11 bases and J lost 3; bases outside the gene matches: 7. The CDR3 DNA reads TGTGCCGTACAGGGGGCTCTCGACACCGGGGAGCTGTTTTTT. Protein product: CAVQGALDTGELFF.

This clonotype was seen only a few times. V and J are TRBV7-2 and TRBJ2-2; D remains unclear. V was shortened by 5 bases and J by 2 bases, with 12 bases between the two germline ends. CDR1 and CDR2 (germline): SGHTA, FQGNSA. CDR3 length: 15 amino acids. The CDR3 sequence is CASSIVLGNTGELFF. The CDR3 DNA follows: TGTGCCAGCAGCATAGTCCTGGGAAACACCGGGGAGCTGTTTTTT. The entire variable domain, with the rest obtained from reference TRBV7-2 and TRBJ2-2, is as follows: GAGVSQSPSNKVTEKGKDVELRCDPISGHTALYWYRQSLGQGLEFLIYFQGNSAPDKSGLPSDRFSAERTGGSVSTLTIQRTQQEDSAVYLCASSIVLGNTGELFFGEGSRLTVL.

The chain joins TRBV5-1 to TRBJ2-7; D perhaps matches TRBD1 (6 bases). The CDR3 is 14 residues long. V shed 5 bases and J shed 9 bases, with 21 bases lying between them. Germline CDR1 SGHRS, CDR2 YFSETQ. The CDR3 protein is CASSIRGQIERQYF. DNA for the CDR3: TGCGCCAGCAGTATAAGGGGACAAATCGAACGGCAGTACTTC.

The chain employs TRBV20-1 and TRBJ2-7, with 12 bases that match TRBD2. Germline values: CDR1 DFQATT, CDR2 SNEGSKA (reference sequence). There are 15 residues in the CDR3. V shed 1 base and J 1 base; nucleotides not matched to a gene: 2. The CDR3, as DNA: TGCAGTGCTAGAGGGACTAGCGGGGTTTCCTACGAGCAGTACTTC. Encoded protein: CSARGTSGVSYEQYF.

This clonotype was detected only a few times. The chain couples TRBV7-9 to TRBJ2-1; D unresolved. The CDR3 runs to 16 residues. The germline CDR1 and CDR2 sequences are SEHNR and FQNEAQ (reference sequence). V lost 4 bases and J 2 bases, leaving 15 bases between the germline ends. The CDR3 protein is CASSSKRFRTYNEQFF. The CDR3 DNA is TGTGCCAGCAGCTCAAAACGGTTCCGAACCTACAATGAGCAGTTCTTC. Full variable domain (remainder filled in from reference TRBV7-9 and TRBJ2-1): DTGVSQNPRHKITKRGQNVTFRCDPISEHNRLYWYRQTLGQGPEFLTYFQNEAQLEKSRLLSDRFSAERPKGSFSTLEIQRTEQGDSAMYLCASSSKRFRTYNEQFFGPGTRLTVL.

This clonotype has more than one count but fewer than ten. CDR3: CASSRAGETQYF. CDR3 nucleotide sequence: TGTGCCAGCAGCCGGGCAGGGGAGACCCAGTACTTC. This chain connects TRBV7-9 to TRBJ2-5; TRBD1 might be the D (5 bases). The CDR3 has 12 residues. Germline V gene lookup returns CDR1 SEHNR and CDR2 FQNEAQ (reference sequence). V shed 5 bases and J shed 5 bases, with 9 bases lying between them.

This clonotype was found many times. CDR3 region: CASSRGQGGTEAFF. Here the CDR3 DNA reads TGCGCCAGCAGCCGAGGACAGGGCGGCACTGAAGCTTTCTTT. J is TRBJ1-1 and V is TRBV5-1; 8 bases map to TRBD1. Unmatched junction bases numbered 6, after V lost 4 bases and J lost 4 bases. Germline V CDR1 and CDR2: SGHRS, YFSETQ. The CDR3 has 14 amino acids. Full variable domain (rest looked up from reference TRBV5-1 and TRBJ1-1): KAGVTQTPRYLIKTRGQQVTLSCSPISGHRSVSWYQQTPGQGLQFLFEYFSETQRNKGNFPGRFSGRQFSNSRSEMNVSTLELGDSALYLCASSRGQGGTEAFFGQGTRLTVV.

The chain uses TRBV6-1 and TRBJ1-1, with 8 bases lining up with TRBD1. Unmatched junction bases numbered 8, after V lost 7 bases and J lost 4 bases. Germline CDR1 and CDR2: MNHNS and SASEGT. The length of the CDR3 is 14 residues. The CDR3 DNA is TGTGCCAGCATCCACAGGGGGAGTGGCACTGAAGCTTTCTTT. This translates into CASIHRGSGTEAFF.

The J gene is TRBJ2-1, the V gene TRBV11-2; 14 bases are a match to TRBD2. Looked up from germline, CDR1 is SGHAT and CDR2 is FQNNGV. V trimming: 1 base; J trimming: 1 base; junction bases outside the gene matches: 3. CDR3 length equals 18 residues. CDR3 nucleotide sequence: TGTGCCAGCAGCTTAGGGACTAGCGGGAGGTATTCCTACAATGAGCAGTTCTTC. Translation gives CASSLGTSGRYSYNEQFF. The variable domain in full, completed from reference TRBV11-2 and TRBJ2-1, reads EAGVAQSPRYKIIEKRQSVAFWCNPISGHATLYWYQQILGQGPKLLIQFQNNGVVDDSQLPKDRFSAERLKGVDSTLKIQPAKLEDSAVYLCASSLGTSGRYSYNEQFFGPGTRLTVL.

In the case of this clonotype: At one of its ends the junction is not consistent with the germline gene, which may arise from a read error. The chain combines TRBV6-2 or TRBV6-3 with TRBJ1-5; D is unresolved. Germline V gives CDR1 MNHEY, CDR2 SVGEGT. The CDR3 contains 15 residues. The DNA of the CDR3 is TGTGCCAGCAGTCGGAACCTTGAAAGCAATCAGCACCAGCATTTT. It encodes CASSRNLESNQHQHF.

The CDR3 DNA sequence: TGTGCCAGCAGCCACAGGACAGGGACAGGGGACGGAAAACTGTTTTTT. Its translation: CASSHRTGTGDGKLFF. The chain carries TRBV7-2 and TRBJ1-4, with 10 bases identical to TRBD1. Germline CDR1 SGHTA, CDR2 FQGNSA. After removal of 5 bases from V and 10 bases from J, the junction contained 13 bases not matched to a gene. The CDR3 is 16 residues long.

This clonotype has only a few counts. The rearrangement uses TRBV28 and TRBJ2-7, with D uncertain. The V end lost 4 bases, the J end lost 0 bases, and 13 bases lay between the germline ends. CDR1 is MDHEN, CDR2 SYDVKM, per germline. The length of the CDR3 is 15 residues. CDR3 nucleotides: TGTGCCAGCAGTTCTCCTGGACGGTACTCCTACGAGCAGTACTTC. It encodes CASSSPGRYSYEQYF.